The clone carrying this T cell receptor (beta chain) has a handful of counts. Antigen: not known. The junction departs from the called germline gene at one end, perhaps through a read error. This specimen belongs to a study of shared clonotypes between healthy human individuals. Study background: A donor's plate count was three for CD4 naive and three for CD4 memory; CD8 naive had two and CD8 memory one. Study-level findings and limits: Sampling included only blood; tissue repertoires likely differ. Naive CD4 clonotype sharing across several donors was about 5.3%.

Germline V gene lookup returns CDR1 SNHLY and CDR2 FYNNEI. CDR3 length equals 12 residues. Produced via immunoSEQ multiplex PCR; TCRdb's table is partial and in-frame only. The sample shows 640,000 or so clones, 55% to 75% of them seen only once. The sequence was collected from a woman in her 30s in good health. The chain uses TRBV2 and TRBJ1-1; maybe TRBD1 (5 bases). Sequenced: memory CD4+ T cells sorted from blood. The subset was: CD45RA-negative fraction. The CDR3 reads CASREGTGEAFF. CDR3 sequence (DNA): TGTGCCAGCAGGGAAGGGACCGGTGAAGCTTTCTTT.